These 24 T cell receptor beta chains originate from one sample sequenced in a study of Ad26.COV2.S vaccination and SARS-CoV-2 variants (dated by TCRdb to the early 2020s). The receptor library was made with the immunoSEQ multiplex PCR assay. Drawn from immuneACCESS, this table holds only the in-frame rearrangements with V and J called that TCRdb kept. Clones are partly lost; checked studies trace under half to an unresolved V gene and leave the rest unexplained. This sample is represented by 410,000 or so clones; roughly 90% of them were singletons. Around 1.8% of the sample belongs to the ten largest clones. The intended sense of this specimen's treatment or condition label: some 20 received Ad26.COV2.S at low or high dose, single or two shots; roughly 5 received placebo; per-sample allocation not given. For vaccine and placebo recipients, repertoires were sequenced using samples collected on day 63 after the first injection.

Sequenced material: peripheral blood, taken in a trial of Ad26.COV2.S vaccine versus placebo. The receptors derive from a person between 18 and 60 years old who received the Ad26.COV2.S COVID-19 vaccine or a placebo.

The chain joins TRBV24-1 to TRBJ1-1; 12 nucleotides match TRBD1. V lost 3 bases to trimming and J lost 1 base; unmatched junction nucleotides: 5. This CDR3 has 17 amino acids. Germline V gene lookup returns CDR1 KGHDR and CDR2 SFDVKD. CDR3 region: CATSDAGQGAANTEAFF. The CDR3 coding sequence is TGTGCCACCAGTGATGCGGGACAGGGGGCGGCGAACACTGAAGCTTTCTTT.

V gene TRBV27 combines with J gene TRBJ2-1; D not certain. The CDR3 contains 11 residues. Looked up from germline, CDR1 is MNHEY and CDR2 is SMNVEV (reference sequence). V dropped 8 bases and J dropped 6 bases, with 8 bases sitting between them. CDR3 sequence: CASLLGNEQFF. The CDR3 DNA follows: TGTGCCAGCCTTCTAGGCAATGAGCAGTTCTTC.

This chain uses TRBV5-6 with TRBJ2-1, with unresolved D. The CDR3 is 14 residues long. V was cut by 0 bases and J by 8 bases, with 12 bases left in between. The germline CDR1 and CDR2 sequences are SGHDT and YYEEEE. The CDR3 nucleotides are TGTGCCAGCAGCTTGGTAGGGCCCCAGGATGAGCAGTTCTTC. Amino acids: CASSLVGPQDEQFF.

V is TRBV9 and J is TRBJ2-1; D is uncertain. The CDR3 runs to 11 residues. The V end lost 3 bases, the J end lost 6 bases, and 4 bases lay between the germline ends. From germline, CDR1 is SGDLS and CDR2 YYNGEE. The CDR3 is CASSAFNEQFF. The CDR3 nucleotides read TGTGCCAGCAGCGCGTTCAATGAGCAGTTCTTC.

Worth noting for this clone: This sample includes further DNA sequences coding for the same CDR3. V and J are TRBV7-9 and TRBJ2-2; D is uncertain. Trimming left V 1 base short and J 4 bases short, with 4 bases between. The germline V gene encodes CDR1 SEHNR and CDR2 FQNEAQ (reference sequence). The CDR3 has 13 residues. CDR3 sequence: CASSLGATGELFF. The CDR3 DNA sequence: TGTGCCAGCAGCTTAGGGGCCACCGGGGAGCTGTTTTTT.

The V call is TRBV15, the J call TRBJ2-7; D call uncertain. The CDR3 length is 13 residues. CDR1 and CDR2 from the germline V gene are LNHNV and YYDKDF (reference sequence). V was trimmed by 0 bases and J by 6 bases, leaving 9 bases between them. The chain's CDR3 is CATSRDPAGEQYF. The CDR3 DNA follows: TGTGCCACCAGCAGAGATCCCGCCGGCGAGCAGTACTTC.

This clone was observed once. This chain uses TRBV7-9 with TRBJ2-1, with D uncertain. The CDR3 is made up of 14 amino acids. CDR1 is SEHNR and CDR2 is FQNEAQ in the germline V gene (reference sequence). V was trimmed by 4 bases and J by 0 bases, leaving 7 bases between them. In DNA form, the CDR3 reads TGTGCCAGCAGCTCAGGCGTCTCCTACAATGAGCAGTTCTTC. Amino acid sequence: CASSSGVSYNEQFF.

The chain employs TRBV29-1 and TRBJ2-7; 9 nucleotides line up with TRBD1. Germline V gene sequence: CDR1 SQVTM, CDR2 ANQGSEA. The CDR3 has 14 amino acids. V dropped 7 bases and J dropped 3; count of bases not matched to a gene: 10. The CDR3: CSARQGDLDYEQYF. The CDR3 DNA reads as TGCAGCGCCCGACAGGGGGATTTAGACTACGAGCAGTACTTC.

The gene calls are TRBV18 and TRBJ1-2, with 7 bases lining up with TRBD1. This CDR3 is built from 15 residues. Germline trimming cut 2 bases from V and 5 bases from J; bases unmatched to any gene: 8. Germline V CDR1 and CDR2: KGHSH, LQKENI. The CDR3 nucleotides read TGTGCCAGCTCACCAACGGGGGACAGCCTATATGGCTACACCTTC. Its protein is CASSPTGDSLYGYTF. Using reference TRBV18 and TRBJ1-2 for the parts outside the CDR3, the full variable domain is NAGVMQNPRHLVRRRGQEARLRCSPMKGHSHVYWYRQLPEEGLKFMVYLQKENIIDESGMPKERFSAEFPKEGPSILRIQQVVRGDSAAYFCASSPTGDSLYGYTFGSGTRLTVV.

CDR3 residues: CASSPGGGIGLMNTEAFF. CDR3 in DNA: TGTGCCAGCAGCCCCGGCGGGGGAATCGGGCTCATGAACACTGAAGCTTTCTTT. The chain recombines TRBV16 with TRBJ1-1, with D perhaps TRBD1 (5 bases). The CDR3 totals 18 residues. The germline CDR1 and CDR2 sequences are KGHSY and FQNENV. V lost 4 bases, J lost 0 bases, and 21 bases lay in between.

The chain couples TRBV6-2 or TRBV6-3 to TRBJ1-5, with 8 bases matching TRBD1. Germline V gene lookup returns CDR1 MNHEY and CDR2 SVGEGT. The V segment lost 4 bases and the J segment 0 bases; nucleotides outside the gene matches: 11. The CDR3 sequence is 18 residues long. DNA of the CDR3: TGTGCCAGCAGTTCCCACTTCTCAGGGGGCAGTAGCAATCAGCCCCAGCATTTT. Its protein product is CASSSHFSGGSSNQPQHF.

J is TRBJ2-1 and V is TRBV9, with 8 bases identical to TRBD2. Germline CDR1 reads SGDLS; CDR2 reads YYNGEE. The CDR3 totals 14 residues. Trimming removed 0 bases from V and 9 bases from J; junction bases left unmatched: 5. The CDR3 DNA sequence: TGTGCCAGCAGCGTAGATGGACTAGCCGGTGAGCAGTTCTTC. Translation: CASSVDGLAGEQFF.

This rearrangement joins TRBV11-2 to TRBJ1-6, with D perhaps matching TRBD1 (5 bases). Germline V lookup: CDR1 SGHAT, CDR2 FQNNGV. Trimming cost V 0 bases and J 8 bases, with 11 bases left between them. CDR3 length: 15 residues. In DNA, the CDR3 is TGTGCCAGCAGCTTAGATTCAGGGCGACATTCACCCCTCCACTTT. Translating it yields CASSLDSGRHSPLHF.

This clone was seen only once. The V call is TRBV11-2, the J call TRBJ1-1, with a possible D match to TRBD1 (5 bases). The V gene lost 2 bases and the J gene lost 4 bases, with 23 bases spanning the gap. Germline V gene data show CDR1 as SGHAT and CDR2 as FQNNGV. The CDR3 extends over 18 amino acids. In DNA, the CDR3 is TGTGCCAGCAGCTTACCCACTGCGGGACTCCTAAGAAGCACTGAAGCTTTCTTT. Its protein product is CASSLPTAGLLRSTEAFF.

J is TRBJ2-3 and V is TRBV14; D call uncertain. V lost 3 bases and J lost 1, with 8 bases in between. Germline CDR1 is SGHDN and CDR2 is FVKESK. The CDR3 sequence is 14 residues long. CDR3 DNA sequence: TGTGCCAGCAGCCAGTCGGGTGGCACAGATACGCAGTATTTT. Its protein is CASSQSGGTDTQYF.

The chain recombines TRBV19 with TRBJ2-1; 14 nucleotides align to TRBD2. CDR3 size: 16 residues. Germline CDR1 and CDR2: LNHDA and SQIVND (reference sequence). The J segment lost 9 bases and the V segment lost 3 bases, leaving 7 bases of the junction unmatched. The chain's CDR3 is CASSMGRLAGGPEQFF. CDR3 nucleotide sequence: TGTGCCAGTAGTATGGGAAGACTAGCGGGGGGGCCTGAGCAGTTCTTC. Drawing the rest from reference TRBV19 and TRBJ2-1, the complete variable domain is DGGITQSPKYLFRKEGQNVTLSCEQNLNHDAMYWYRQDPGQGLRLIYYSQIVNDFQKGDIAEGYSVSREKKESFPLTVTSAQKNPTAFYLCASSMGRLAGGPEQFFGPGTRLTVL.

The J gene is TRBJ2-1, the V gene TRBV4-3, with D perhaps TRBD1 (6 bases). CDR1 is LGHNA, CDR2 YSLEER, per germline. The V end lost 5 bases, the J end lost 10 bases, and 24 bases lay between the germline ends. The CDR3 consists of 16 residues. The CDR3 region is CASSSQARTAPYEQFF. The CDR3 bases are TGCGCCAGCAGCTCCCAGGCCCGGACAGCTCCATACGAGCAGTTCTTC.

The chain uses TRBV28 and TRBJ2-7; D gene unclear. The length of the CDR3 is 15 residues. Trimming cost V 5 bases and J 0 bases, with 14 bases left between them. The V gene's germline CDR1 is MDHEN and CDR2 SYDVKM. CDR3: CASSPSGFDSYEQYF. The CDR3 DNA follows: TGTGCCAGCAGTCCATCAGGTTTTGACTCCTACGAGCAGTACTTC.

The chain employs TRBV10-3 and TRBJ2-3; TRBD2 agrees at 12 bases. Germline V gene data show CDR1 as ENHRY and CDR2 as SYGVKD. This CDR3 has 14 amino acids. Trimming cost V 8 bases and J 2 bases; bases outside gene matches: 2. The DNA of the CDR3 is TGTGCCATCGGACTAGCGGGGCCCACAGATACGCAGTATTTT. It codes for CAIGLAGPTDTQYF.

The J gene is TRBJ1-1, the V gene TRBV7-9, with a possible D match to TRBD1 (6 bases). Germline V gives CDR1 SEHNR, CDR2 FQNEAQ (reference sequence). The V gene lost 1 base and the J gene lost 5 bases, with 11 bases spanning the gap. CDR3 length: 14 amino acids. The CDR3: CASSLGGTPTEAFF. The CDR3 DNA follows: TGTGCCAGCAGCTTAGGCGGGACACCAACTGAAGCTTTCTTT.

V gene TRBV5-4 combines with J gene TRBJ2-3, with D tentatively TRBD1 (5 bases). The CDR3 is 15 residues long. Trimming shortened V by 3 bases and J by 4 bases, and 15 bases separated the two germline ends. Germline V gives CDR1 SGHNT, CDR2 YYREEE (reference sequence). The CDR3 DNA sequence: TGTGCCAGCAGCTCTTTTGGACAATTTGCAGATACGCAGTATTTT. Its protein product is CASSSFGQFADTQYF.

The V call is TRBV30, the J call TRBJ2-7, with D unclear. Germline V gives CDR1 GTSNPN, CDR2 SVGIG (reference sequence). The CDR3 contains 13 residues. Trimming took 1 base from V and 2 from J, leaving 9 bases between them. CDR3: CAWSEGVAYEQYF. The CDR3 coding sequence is TGTGCCTGGAGTGAAGGAGTCGCCTACGAGCAGTACTTC.

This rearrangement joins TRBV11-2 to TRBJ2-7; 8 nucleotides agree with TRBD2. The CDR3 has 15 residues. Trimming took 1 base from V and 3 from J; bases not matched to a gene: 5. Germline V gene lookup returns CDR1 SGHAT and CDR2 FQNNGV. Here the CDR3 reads CASSLVPAGDYEQYF. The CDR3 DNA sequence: TGTGCCAGCAGCTTAGTCCCAGCGGGGGACTACGAGCAGTACTTC.

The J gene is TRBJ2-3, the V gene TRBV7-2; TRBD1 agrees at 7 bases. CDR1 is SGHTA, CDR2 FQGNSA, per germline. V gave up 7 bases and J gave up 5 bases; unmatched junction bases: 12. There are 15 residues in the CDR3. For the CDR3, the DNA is TGTGCCAGCATCGACCGGGACAGAGGGATAGATACGCAGTATTTT. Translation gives CASIDRDRGIDTQYF.